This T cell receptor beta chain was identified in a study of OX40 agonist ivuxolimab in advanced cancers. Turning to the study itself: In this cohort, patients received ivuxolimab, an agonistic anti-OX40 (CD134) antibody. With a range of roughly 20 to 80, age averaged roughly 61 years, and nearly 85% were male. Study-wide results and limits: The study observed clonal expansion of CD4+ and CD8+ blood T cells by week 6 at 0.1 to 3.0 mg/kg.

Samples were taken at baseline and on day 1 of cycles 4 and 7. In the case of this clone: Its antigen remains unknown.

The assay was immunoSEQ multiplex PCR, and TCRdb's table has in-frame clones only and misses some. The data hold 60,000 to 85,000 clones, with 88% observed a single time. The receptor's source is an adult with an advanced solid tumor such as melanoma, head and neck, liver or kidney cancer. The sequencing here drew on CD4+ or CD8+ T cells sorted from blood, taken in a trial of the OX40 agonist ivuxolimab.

The CDR3 nucleotides read TGTGCCAGCAGTCACCCTCTCAGGCGACTAGCGGGAGACGAGCAGTACTTC. Its protein product is CASSHPLRRLAGDEQYF. The V call is TRBV27, the J call TRBJ2-7; 12 nucleotides line up with TRBD2. Looked up from germline, CDR1 is MNHEY and CDR2 is SMNVEV (reference sequence). This CDR3 comprises 17 residues. Trimming cost V 5 bases and J 5 bases; bases outside gene matches: 13.